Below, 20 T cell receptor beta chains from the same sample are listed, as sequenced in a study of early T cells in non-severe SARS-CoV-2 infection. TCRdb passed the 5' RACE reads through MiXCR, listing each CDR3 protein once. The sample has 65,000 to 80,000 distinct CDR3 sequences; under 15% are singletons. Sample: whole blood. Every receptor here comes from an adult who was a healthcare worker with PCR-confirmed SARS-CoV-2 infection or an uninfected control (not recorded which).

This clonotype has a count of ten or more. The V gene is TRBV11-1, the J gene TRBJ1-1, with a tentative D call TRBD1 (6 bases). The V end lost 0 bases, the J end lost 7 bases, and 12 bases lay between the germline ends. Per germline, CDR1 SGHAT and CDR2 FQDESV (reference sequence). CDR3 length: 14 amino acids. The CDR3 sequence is CASSLARGAGEAFF. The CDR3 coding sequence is TGTGCCAGCAGCTTAGCGCGGGGGGCCGGTGAAGCTTTCTTT. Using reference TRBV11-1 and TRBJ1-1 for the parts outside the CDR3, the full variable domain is EAEVAQSPRYKITEKSQAVAFWCDPISGHATLYWYRQILGQGPELLVQFQDESVVDDSQLPKDRFSAERLKGVDSTLKIQPAELGDSAMYLCASSLARGAGEAFFGQGTRLTVV.

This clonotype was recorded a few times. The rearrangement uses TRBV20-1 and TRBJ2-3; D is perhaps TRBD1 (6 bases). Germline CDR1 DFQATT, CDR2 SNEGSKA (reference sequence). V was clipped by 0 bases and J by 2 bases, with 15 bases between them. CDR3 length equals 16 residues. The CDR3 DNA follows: TGCAGTGCTAGAGATATAGCCAGGGGAGACACAGATACGCAGTATTTT. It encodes CSARDIARGDTDTQYF.

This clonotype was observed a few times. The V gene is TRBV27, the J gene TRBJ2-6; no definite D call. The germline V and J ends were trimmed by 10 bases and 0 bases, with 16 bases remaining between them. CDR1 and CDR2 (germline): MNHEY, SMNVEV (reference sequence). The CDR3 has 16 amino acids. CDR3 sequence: CATAWARNSGANVLTF. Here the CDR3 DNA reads TGTGCCACCGCATGGGCAAGGAACTCTGGGGCCAACGTCCTGACTTTC.

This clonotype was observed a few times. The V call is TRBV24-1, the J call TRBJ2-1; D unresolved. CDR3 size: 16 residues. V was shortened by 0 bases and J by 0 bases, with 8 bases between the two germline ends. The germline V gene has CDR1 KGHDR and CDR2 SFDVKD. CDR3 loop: CATSDLRQSSYNEQFF. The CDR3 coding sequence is TGTGCCACCAGTGATTTGCGCCAGAGCTCCTACAATGAGCAGTTCTTC.

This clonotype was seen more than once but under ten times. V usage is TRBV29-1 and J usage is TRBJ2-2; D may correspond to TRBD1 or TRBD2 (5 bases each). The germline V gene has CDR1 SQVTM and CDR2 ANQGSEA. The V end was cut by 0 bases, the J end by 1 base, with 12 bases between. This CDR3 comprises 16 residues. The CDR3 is CSVEDPGTGNTGELFF. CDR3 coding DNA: TGCAGCGTTGAAGATCCCGGGACGGGGAACACCGGGGAGCTGTTTTTT.

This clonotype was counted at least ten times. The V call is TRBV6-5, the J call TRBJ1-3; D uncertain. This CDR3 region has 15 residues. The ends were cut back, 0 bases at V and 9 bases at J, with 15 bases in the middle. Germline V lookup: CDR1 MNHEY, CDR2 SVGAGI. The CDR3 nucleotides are TGTGCCAGCAGTTACTCGAACGGACTGGAGGGCACCATATATTTT. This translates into CASSYSNGLEGTIYF.

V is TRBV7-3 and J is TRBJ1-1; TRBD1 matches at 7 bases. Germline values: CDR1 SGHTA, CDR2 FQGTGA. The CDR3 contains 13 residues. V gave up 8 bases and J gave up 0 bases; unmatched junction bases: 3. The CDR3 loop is CASSQGVNTEAFF. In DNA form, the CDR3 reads TGTGCCAGCTCGCAGGGGGTGAACACTGAAGCTTTCTTT.

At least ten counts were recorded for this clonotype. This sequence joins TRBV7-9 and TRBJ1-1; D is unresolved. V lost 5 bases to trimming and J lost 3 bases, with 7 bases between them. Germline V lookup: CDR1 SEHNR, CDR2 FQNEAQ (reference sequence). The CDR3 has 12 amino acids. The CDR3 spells CASSESDTEAFF. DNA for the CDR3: TGTGCCAGCAGCGAGTCGGACACTGAAGCTTTCTTT. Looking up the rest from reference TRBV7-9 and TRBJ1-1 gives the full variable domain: DTGVSQNPRHKITKRGQNVTFRCDPISEHNRLYWYRQTLGQGPEFLTYFQNEAQLEKSRLLSDRFSAERPKGSFSTLEIQRTEQGDSAMYLCASSESDTEAFFGQGTRLTVV.

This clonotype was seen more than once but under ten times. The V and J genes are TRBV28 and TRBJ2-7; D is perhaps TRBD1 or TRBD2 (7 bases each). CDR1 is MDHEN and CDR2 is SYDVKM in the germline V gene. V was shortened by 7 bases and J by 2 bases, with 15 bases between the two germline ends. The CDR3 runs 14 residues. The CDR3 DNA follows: TGTGCCAGCACTAGGGAGGGGGCGCCCTACGAGCAGTACTTC. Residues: CASTREGAPYEQYF.

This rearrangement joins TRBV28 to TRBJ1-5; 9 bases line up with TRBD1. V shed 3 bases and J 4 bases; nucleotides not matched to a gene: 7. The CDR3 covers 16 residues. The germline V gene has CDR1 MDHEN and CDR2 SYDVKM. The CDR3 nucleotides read TGTGCCAGCAGTTTCCCGACAGGGGGTATAAATCAGCCCCAGCATTTT. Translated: CASSFPTGGINQPQHF.

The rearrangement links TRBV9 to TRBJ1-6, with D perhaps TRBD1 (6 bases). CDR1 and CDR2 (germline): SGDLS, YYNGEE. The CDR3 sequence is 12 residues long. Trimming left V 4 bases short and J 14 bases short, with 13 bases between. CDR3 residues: CASSIQGSSLHF. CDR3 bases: TGTGCCAGCAGCATACAGGGTTCCTCCCTCCACTTT.

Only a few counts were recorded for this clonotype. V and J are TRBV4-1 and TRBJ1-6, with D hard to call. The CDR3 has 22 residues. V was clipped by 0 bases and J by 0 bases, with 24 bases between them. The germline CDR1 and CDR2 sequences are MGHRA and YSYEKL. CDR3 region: CASSQDFNAGQSSSSYNSPLHF. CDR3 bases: TGCGCCAGCAGCCAAGATTTCAACGCGGGTCAGTCCTCTAGCTCCTATAATTCACCCCTCCACTTT.

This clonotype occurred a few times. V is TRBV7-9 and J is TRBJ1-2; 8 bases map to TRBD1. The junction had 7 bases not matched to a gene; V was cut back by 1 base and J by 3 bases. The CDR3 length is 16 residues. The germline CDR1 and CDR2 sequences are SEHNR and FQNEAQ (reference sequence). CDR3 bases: TGTGCCAGCAGCTTAGGTGCAGGGGGCGATGACTATGGCTACACCTTC. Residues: CASSLGAGGDDYGYTF.

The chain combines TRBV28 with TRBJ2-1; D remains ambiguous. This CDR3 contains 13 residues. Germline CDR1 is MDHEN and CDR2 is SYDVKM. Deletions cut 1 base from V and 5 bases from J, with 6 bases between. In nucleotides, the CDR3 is TGTGCCAGCAGTTTATTATGGAACAATGAGCAGTTCTTC. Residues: CASSLLWNNEQFF.

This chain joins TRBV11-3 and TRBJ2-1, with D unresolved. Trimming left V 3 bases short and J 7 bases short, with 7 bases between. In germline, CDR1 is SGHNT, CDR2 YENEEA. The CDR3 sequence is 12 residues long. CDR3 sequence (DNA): TGTGCCAGCAGCTTGGCTGGGAATGAGCAGTTCTTC. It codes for CASSLAGNEQFF. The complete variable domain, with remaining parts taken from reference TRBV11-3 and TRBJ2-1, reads EAGVVQSPRYKIIEKKQPVAFWCNPISGHNTLYWYLQNLGQGPELLIRYENEEAVDDSQLPKDRFSAERLKGVDSTLKIQPAELGDSAVYLCASSLAGNEQFFGPGTRLTVL.

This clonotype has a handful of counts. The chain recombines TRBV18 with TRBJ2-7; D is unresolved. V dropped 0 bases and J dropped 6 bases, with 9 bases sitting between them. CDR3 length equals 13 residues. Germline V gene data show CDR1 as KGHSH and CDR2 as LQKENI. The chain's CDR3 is CASSPPLRSEQYF. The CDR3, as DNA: TGTGCCAGCTCACCACCACTGCGCTCCGAGCAGTACTTC.

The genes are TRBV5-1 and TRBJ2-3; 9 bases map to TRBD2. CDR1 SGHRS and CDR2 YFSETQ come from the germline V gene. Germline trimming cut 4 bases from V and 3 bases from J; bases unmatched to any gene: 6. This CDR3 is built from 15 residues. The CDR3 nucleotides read TGCGCCAGCAGCCGGGGAGCGGGGGGAACAGATACGCAGTATTTT. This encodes CASSRGAGGTDTQYF.

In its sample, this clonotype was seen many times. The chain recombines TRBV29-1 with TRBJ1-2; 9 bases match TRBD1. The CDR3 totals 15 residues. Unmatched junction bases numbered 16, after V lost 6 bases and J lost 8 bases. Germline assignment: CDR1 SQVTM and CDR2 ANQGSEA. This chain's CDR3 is CSVGGQGGDIDGYTF. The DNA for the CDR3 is TGCAGCGTGGGGGGACAGGGCGGCGATATAGACGGCTACACCTTC.

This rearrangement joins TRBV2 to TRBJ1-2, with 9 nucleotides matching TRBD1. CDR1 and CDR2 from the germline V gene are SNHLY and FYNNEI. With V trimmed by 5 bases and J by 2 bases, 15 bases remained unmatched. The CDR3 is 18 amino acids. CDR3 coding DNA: TGTGCCAGCAGTTCCCGACGGACAGGGGAAGGGGCGAACTATGGCTACACCTTC. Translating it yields CASSSRRTGEGANYGYTF.

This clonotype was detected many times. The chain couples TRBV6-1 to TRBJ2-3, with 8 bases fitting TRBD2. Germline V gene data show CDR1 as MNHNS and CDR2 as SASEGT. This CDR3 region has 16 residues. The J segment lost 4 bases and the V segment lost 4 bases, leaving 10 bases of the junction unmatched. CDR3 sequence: CASSGTSGGGPDTQYF. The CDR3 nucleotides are TGTGCCAGCAGTGGAACTAGCGGAGGTGGCCCAGATACGCAGTATTTT.